The 16 T cell receptor beta chains in this list originate from one sample, sequenced in a study of cytomegalovirus exposure and HLA in healthy donors (TCRdb year 2017). Preparation of the library involved the immunoSEQ multiplex PCR assay. For the multiplex PCR, a mixture combining 60 forward primers for TCR Vbeta segments and 13 reverse primers for TCR Jbeta segments was used. TCRdb carries this immuneACCESS record with in-frame sequences only. Its versions omit some clonotypes, under half of them owing to an unresolved V gene in the studies checked, with the rest unexplained. The table for this sample lists 200,000 to 250,000 clones; approximately 79% of them were counted only once. The top ten hold around 1.7% of the sample. Specimen: PBMCs. The receptors shown here come from a man between 18 and 35 years old in good health and CMV-seronegative.

On this clone: The junction and the germline gene differ at one end; a read error may be behind it. This chain joins TRBV7-9 and TRBJ1-1; TRBD1 agrees at 12 bases. The germline CDR1 and CDR2 sequences are SEHNR and FQNEAQ (reference sequence). The CDR3 consists of 14 residues. In nucleotides, the CDR3 is TGTTCCAGCAGCTCGGGACAGGGGGCAATTGAAGCTTTCTTT. This sequence encodes CSSSSGQGAIEAFF.

This chain uses TRBV6-1 with TRBJ2-2; 7 positions match TRBD1. CDR3 length: 12 residues. The V and J ends lost 8 bases and 6 bases, in that order; junction bases with no gene match: 3. From germline, CDR1 is MNHNS and CDR2 SASEGT. The CDR3 nucleotides read TGTGCCAGCCTAGGGGGCCCCGGGGAGCTGTTTTTT. Translating gives CASLGGPGELFF.

The V and J genes are TRBV2 and TRBJ2-7; 8 nucleotides match TRBD1. The CDR3 loop spans 16 amino acids. In germline, CDR1 is SNHLY, CDR2 FYNNEI. V lost 5 bases to trimming and J lost 1 base; unmatched junction nucleotides: 10. CDR3: CASSPPDRVNSYEQYF. CDR3 DNA sequence: TGTGCCAGCAGTCCACCGGACAGGGTCAATTCCTACGAGCAGTACTTC.

V is TRBV5-6 and J is TRBJ1-1; 7 bases align to TRBD1. V lost 0 bases, J lost 4 bases, and 6 bases stayed unmatched. Germline V gene lookup returns CDR1 SGHDT and CDR2 YYEEEE. The CDR3 spans 15 residues. This CDR3 reads CASSLGEGAGTEAFF. The CDR3 DNA reads TGTGCCAGCAGCTTGGGTGAGGGGGCAGGCACTGAAGCTTTCTTT. The whole variable domain, filled in from reference TRBV5-6 and TRBJ1-1, reads DAGVTQSPTHLIKTRGQQVTLRCSPKSGHDTVSWYQQALGQGPQFIFQYYEEEERQRGNFPDRFSGHQFPNYSSELNVNALLLGDSALYLCASSLGEGAGTEAFFGQGTRLTVV.

The sample holds many counts of this clone. The chain uses TRBV4-3 and TRBJ2-2; D is possibly TRBD2 (5 bases). V lost 5 bases and J lost 4, with 17 bases in between. The CDR3 is made up of 16 amino acids. CDR1 and CDR2 from the germline V gene are LGHNA and YSLEER. Here the CDR3 reads CASSKGPTRVTGELFF. The CDR3 DNA reads as TGCGCCAGCAGCAAAGGGCCTACTAGAGTCACCGGGGAGCTGTTTTTT.

A few counts support this clone. The chain is built from TRBV19 and TRBJ2-2; 8 bases fit TRBD2. The CDR3 runs 14 residues. Trimming cost V 11 bases and J 3 bases; bases outside gene matches: 8. CDR1 LNHDA and CDR2 SQIVND come from the germline V gene (reference sequence). CDR3 region: CASTRRGDTGELFF. In DNA, the CDR3 is TGTGCCTCCACAAGGCGGGGGGACACCGGGGAGCTGTTTTTT.

The rearrangement links TRBV11-3 to TRBJ2-5; TRBD2 is a possible D gene (6 bases). With 3 bases removed from V and 4 bases from J, the gap between germline ends came to 15 bases. CDR1 and CDR2 (germline): SGHNT, YENEEA. The CDR3 extends over 15 amino acids. CDR3 loop: CASSLGGVRSETQYF. Written as DNA, the CDR3 is TGTGCCAGCAGCTTGGGGGGAGTACGGTCAGAGACCCAGTACTTC.

V usage is TRBV6-5 and J usage is TRBJ1-2; 7 bases agree with TRBD1. V lost 2 bases, J lost 8 bases, and 5 bases stayed unmatched. The CDR3 has 13 amino acids. Germline V lookup: CDR1 MNHEY, CDR2 SVGAGI. CDR3 residues: CASSYETGRGYTF. As DNA, the CDR3 is TGTGCCAGCAGTTACGAGACAGGGAGAGGCTACACCTTC.

The genes are TRBV6-6 and TRBJ2-7; 10 nucleotides agree with TRBD2. Germline V gene lookup returns CDR1 MNHNY and CDR2 SVGAGI (reference sequence). V lost 4 bases to trimming and J lost 2 bases; unmatched junction nucleotides: 5. This CDR3 comprises 15 residues. The CDR3 is CASSFTSGDTYEQYF. CDR3 coding DNA: TGTGCCAGCAGTTTCACTAGCGGGGATACCTACGAGCAGTACTTC.

V and J are TRBV30 and TRBJ1-5, with a possible D match to TRBD1 (5 bases). V shed 3 bases and J shed 1 base, with 25 bases lying between them. From germline, CDR1 is GTSNPN and CDR2 SVGIG (reference sequence). This CDR3 contains 19 residues. The CDR3 DNA reads TGTGCCTGGAGCGCAGACCTACACATTGGGGCAGCCAGCAATCAGCCCCAGCATTTT. This encodes CAWSADLHIGAASNQPQHF.

This clone was seen a single time. The chain is built from TRBV25-1 and TRBJ1-4, with 7 nucleotides matching TRBD1. V shed 7 bases, J shed 8 bases, and the junction held 16 bases outside the gene matches. The germline V gene encodes CDR1 MGHDK and CDR2 SYGVNS. The length of the CDR3 is 16 residues. The CDR3 spells CASKGSRDSRAEKLFF. CDR3 sequence (DNA): TGTGCCAGCAAGGGGAGTCGGGACAGTCGTGCCGAAAAACTGTTTTTT.

This sequence joins TRBV11-1 and TRBJ2-7; 9 bases line up with TRBD2. The CDR3 is made up of 14 amino acids. Germline V CDR1 and CDR2: SGHAT, FQDESV (reference sequence). With 5 bases clipped from V and 1 base from J, the junction kept 3 bases outside the gene matches. The CDR3 DNA reads TGTGCCAGCAGCCTAAGCGGGGGGTCCTACGAGCAGTACTTC. Translation: CASSLSGGSYEQYF.

The chain is built from TRBV6-1 and TRBJ2-7, with D tentatively TRBD2 (6 bases). The V end was cut by 7 bases, the J end by 5 bases, with 12 bases between. Germline V CDR1 and CDR2: MNHNS, SASEGT. The CDR3 is 12 amino acids. Written as DNA, the CDR3 is TGTGCCAGCAAGGGACTTCGGAACGAGCAGTACTTC. This gives the protein CASKGLRNEQYF.

The rearrangement uses TRBV2 and TRBJ1-1; D unresolved. The CDR3 spans 12 residues. The V gene's germline CDR1 is SNHLY and CDR2 FYNNEI. V lost 8 bases, J lost 5 bases, and 12 bases lay in between. The CDR3: CASSGSGTEAFF. As DNA, the CDR3 is TGTGCCAGCTCAGGATCGGGGACTGAAGCTTTCTTT.

This sequence joins TRBV5-6 and TRBJ1-6; 7 positions match TRBD1. The J segment lost 7 bases and the V segment lost 2 bases, leaving 12 bases of the junction unmatched. Germline V gives CDR1 SGHDT, CDR2 YYEEEE. There are 17 residues in the CDR3. The CDR3 here is CASSFFGTGTVNSPLHF. Written as DNA, the CDR3 is TGTGCCAGCAGCTTTTTCGGCACCGGGACAGTAAATTCACCCCTCCACTTT.

The rearrangement joins TRBV5-1 to TRBJ2-2; D possibly corresponds to TRBD1 (5 bases). CDR1 and CDR2 (germline): SGHRS, YFSETQ. The CDR3 contains 17 residues. The V end lost 0 bases, the J end lost 5 bases, and 17 bases lay between the germline ends. CDR3 residues: CASSLAQGSLGTGELFF. The CDR3 region has the DNA TGCGCCAGCAGCTTGGCTCAGGGCTCCTTGGGGACCGGGGAGCTGTTTTTT. The entire variable domain, with the rest obtained from reference TRBV5-1 and TRBJ2-2, is as follows: KAGVTQTPRYLIKTRGQQVTLSCSPISGHRSVSWYQQTPGQGLQFLFEYFSETQRNKGNFPGRFSGRQFSNSRSEMNVSTLELGDSALYLCASSLAQGSLGTGELFFGEGSRLTVL.